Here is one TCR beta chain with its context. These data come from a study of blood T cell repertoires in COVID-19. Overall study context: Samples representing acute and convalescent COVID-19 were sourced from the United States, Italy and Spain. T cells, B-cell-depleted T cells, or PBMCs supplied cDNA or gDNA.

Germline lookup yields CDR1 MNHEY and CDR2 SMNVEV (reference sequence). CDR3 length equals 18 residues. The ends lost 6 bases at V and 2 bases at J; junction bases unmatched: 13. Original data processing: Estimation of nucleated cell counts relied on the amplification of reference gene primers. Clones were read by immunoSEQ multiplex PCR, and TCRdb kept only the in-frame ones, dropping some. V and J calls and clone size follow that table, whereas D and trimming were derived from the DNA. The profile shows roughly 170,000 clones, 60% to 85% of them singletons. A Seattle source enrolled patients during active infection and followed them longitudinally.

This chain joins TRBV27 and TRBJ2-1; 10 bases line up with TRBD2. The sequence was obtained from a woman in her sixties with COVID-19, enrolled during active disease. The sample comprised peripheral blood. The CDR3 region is CASSLQGEAGGPYNEQFF. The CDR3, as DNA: TGTGCCAGCAGCCTGCAGGGAGAAGCGGGGGGGCCCTACAATGAGCAGTTCTTC.